This T cell receptor beta chain was captured by sequencing in a study of blood T cell repertoires in COVID-19. The CDR3 totals 17 residues. Germline V gives CDR1 SGHNT, CDR2 YENEEA. V was pared by 6 bases and J by 2 bases, with 20 bases between. The assay was immunoSEQ multiplex PCR, and TCRdb's table has in-frame clones only and misses some. The repertoire holds 200,000 to 250,000 clones, around nine tenths seen once, with roughly 2.6% in the top ten. This clone was found once. The chain combines TRBV11-3 with TRBJ2-1; perhaps TRBD1 as D (5 bases). The source is a woman in her sixties with acute or convalescent COVID-19. Sequences were obtained from peripheral blood. CDR3 sequence (DNA): TGTGCCAGCAGTTTACTGCCGGCCAGGGCGGCCTACAATGAGCAGTTCTTC. It specifies CASSLLPARAAYNEQFF.